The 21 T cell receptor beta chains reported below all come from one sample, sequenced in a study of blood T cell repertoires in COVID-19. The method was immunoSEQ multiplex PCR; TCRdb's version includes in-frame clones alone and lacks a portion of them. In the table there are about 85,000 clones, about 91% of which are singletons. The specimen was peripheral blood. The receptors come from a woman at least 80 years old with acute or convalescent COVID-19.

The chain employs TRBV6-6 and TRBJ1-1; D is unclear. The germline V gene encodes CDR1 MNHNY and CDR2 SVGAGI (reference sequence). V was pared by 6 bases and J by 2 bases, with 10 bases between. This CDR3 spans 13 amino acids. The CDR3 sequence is CASSQNRNTEAFF. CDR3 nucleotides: TGTGCCAGCAGCCAGAACAGAAACACTGAAGCTTTCTTT.

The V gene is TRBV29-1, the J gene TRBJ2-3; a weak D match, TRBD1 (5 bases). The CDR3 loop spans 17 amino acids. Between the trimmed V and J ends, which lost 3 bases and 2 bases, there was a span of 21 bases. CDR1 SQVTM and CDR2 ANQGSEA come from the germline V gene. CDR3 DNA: TGCAGCGTTGATCCTTTGCGACAGAGAGGTGTCACAGATACGCAGTATTTT. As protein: CSVDPLRQRGVTDTQYF.

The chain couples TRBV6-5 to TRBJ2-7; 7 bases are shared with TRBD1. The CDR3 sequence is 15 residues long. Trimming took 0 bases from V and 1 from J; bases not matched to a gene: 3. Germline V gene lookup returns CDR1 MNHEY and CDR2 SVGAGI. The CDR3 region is CASSYSAGGSYEQYF. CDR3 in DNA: TGTGCCAGCAGTTACTCGGCAGGGGGATCCTACGAGCAGTACTTC.

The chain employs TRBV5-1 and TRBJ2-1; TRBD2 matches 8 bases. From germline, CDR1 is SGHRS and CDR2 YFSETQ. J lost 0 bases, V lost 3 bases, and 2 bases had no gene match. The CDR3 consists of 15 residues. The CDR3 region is CASSWGLDSYNEQFF. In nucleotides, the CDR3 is TGCGCCAGCAGCTGGGGACTAGACTCCTACAATGAGCAGTTCTTC. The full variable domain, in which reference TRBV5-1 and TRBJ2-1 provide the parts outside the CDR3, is KAGVTQTPRYLIKTRGQQVTLSCSPISGHRSVSWYQQTPGQGLQFLFEYFSETQRNKGNFPGRFSGRQFSNSRSEMNVSTLELGDSALYLCASSWGLDSYNEQFFGPGTRLTVL.

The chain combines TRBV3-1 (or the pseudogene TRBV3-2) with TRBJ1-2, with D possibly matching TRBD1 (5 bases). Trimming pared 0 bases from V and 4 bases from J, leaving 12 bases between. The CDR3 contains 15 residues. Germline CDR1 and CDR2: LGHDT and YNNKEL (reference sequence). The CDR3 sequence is CASSQDTGESYGYTF. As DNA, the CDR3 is TGTGCCAGCAGCCAAGATACGGGGGAATCCTATGGCTACACCTTC.

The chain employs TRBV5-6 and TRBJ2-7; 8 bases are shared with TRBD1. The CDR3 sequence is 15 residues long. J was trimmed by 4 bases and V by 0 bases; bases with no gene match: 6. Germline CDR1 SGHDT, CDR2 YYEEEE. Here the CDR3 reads CASSLETGGLYEQYF. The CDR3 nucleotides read TGTGCCAGCAGCTTGGAAACAGGGGGATTGTACGAGCAGTACTTC.

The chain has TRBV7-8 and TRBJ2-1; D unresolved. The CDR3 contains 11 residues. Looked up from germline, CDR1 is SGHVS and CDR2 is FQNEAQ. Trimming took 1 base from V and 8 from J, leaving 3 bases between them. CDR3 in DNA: TGTGCCAGCAGCTTAGGAGATGAGCAGTTCTTC. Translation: CASSLGDEQFF. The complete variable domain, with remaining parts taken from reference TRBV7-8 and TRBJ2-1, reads GAGVSQSPRYKVAKRGQDVALRCDPISGHVSLFWYQQALGQGPEFLTYFQNEAQLDKSGLPSDRFFAERPEGSVSTLKIQRTQQEDSAVYLCASSLGDEQFFGPGTRLTVL.

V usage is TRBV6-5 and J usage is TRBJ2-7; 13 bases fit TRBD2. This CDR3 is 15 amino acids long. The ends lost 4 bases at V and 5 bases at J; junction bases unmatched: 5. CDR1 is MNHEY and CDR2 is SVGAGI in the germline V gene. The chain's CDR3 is CASSSRTSGSNEQYF. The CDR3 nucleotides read TGTGCCAGCAGTTCTCGGACTAGCGGGAGCAACGAGCAGTACTTC.

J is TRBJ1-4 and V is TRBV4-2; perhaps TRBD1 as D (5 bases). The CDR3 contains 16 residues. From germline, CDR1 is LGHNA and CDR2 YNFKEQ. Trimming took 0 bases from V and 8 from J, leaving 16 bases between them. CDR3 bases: TGTGCCAGCAGCCAAGATACCGGGGGGAGCGACGAAAAACTGTTTTTT. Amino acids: CASSQDTGGSDEKLFF.

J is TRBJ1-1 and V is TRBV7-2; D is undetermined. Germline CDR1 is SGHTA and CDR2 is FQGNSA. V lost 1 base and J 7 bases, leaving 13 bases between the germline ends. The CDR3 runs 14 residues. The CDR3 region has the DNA TGTGCCAGCAGCTTAGATCGGTCAGGATATGAAGCTTTCTTT. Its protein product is CASSLDRSGYEAFF.

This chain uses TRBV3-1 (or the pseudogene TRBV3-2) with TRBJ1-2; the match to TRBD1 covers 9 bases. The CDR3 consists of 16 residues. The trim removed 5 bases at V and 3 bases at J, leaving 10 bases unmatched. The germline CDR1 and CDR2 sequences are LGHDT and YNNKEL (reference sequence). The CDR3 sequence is CASSSRDRALDYGYTF. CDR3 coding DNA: TGTGCCAGCAGCTCCAGGGACAGGGCGCTAGACTATGGCTACACCTTC.

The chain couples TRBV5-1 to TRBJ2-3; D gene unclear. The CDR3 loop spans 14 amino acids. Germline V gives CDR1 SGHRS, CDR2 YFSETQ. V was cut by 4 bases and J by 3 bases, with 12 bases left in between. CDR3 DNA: TGCGCCAGCAGCCGGCAGGAAGAGACAGATACGCAGTATTTT. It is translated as CASSRQEETDTQYF.

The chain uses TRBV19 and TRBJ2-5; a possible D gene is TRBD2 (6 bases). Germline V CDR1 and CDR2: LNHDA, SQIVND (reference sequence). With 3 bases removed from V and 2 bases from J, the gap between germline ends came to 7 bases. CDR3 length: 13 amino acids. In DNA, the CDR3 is TGTGCCAGTAGTATGGGAGGTCAAGAGACCCAGTACTTC. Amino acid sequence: CASSMGGQETQYF.

CDR3: CASSPPGRVNTEAFF. The DNA for the CDR3 is TGTGCCAGCAGCCCCCCGGGGAGGGTGAACACTGAAGCTTTCTTT. The V call is TRBV5-4, the J call TRBJ1-1; no clear D. Germline CDR1 is SGHNT and CDR2 is YYREEE (reference sequence). The CDR3 totals 15 residues. Trimming shortened V by 4 bases and J by 0 bases, and 13 bases separated the two germline ends.

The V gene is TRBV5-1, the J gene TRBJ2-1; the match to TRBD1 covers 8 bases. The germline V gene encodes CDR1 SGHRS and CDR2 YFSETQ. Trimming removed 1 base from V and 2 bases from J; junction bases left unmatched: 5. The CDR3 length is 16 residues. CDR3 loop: CASSLLTGATYNEQFF. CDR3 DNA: TGCGCCAGCAGCTTGTTGACAGGGGCGACCTACAATGAGCAGTTCTTC.

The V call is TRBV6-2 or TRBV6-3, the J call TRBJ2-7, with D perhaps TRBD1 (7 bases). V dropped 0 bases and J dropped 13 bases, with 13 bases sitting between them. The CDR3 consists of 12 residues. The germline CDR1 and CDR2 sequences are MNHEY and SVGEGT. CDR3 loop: CASSYSGQGGYF. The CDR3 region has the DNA TGTGCCAGCAGTTACTCGGGGCAGGGGGGATACTTC.

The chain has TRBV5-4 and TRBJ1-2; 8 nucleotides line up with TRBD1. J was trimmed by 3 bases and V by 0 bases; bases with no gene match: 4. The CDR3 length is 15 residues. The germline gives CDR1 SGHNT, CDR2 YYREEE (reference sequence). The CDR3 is CASSLDDRGDYGYTF. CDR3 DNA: TGTGCCAGCAGCTTGGATGACAGGGGAGACTATGGCTACACCTTC.

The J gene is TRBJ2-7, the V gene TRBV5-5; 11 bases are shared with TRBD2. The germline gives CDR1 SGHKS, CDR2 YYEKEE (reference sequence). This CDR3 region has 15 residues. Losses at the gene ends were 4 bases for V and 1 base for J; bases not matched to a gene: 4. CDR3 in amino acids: CASSEGLAASYEQYF. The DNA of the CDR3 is TGTGCCAGCAGCGAGGGACTAGCGGCTTCCTACGAGCAGTACTTC.

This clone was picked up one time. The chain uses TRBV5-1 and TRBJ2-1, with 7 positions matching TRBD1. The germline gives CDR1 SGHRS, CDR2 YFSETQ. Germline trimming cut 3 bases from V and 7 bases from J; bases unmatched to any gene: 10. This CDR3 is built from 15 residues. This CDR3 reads CASSSTGAVGNEQFF. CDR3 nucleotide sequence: TGCGCCAGCAGCTCCACAGGGGCGGTGGGAAATGAGCAGTTCTTC.

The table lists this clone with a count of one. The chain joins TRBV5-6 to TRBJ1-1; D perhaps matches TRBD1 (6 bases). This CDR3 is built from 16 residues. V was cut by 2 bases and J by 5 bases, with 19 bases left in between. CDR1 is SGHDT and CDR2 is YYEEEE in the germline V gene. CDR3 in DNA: TGTGCCAGCAGCTTCAGGGGTCGGTCCGTTGGAACTGAAGCTTTCTTT. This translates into CASSFRGRSVGTEAFF.

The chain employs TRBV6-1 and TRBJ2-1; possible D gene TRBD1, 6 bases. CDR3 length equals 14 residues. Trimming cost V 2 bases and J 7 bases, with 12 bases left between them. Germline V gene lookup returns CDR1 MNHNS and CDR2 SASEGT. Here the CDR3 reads CASSEYARGNEQFF. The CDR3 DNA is TGTGCCAGCAGTGAATACGCCAGGGGAAATGAGCAGTTCTTC.